Shown below are 26 T cell receptor beta chains from a single sample sequenced in a study of OX40 agonist ivuxolimab in advanced cancers. The assay was immunoSEQ multiplex PCR, and TCRdb's table has in-frame clones only and misses some. Of roughly 35,000 clones listed, approximately 82% are singletons. Specimen: CD4+ or CD8+ T cells sorted from blood, collected in a trial of the OX40 agonist ivuxolimab. The receptors were gathered from an adult with an advanced solid tumor such as melanoma, head and neck, liver or kidney cancer.

The chain uses TRBV9 and TRBJ1-2, with 11 bases aligning to TRBD1. J gave up 5 bases and V 2 bases, and 2 bases lay outside the gene matches. CDR1 is SGDLS and CDR2 is YYNGEE in the germline V gene. This CDR3 comprises 14 residues. CDR3: CASSVDRGQYGYTF. CDR3 in DNA: TGTGCCAGCAGCGTGGACAGGGGGCAATATGGCTACACCTTC.

The chain has TRBV2 and TRBJ2-7; D gene ambiguous. V lost 5 bases and J lost 2, with 10 bases in between. Looked up from germline, CDR1 is SNHLY and CDR2 is FYNNEI. The CDR3 has 13 amino acids. The CDR3 nucleotides read TGTGCCAGCAGTCAACGGACGACCTACGAGCAGTACTTC. Residues: CASSQRTTYEQYF.

In DNA form, the CDR3 reads TGCGCCAGCAGCGGTCCCCCCGGGGGCGGCACAGATACGCAGTATTTT. It specifies CASSGPPGGGTDTQYF. This chain joins TRBV5-1 and TRBJ2-3; D is perhaps TRBD1 or TRBD2 (6 bases each). The germline V gene encodes CDR1 SGHRS and CDR2 YFSETQ. Trimming stripped 4 bases from V and 1 base from J, with 16 bases between. The CDR3 runs 16 residues.

There are a few counts of this clone. The gene calls are TRBV30 and TRBJ1-4, with a weak D call TRBD1 (5 bases). Looked up from germline, CDR1 is GTSNPN and CDR2 is SVGIG (reference sequence). The ends were cut back, 4 bases at V and 8 bases at J, with 17 bases in the middle. This CDR3 region has 14 residues. Written as DNA, the CDR3 is TGTGCCTGGAAAGATTACGGGGCAGGGGAAAAACTGTTTTTT. It codes for CAWKDYGAGEKLFF.

The chain recombines TRBV19 with TRBJ1-2, with 8 bases aligning to TRBD1. The V gene's germline CDR1 is LNHDA and CDR2 SQIVND (reference sequence). The CDR3 is made up of 15 amino acids. V dropped 3 bases and J dropped 8; count of bases not matched to a gene: 11. The CDR3 reads CASSIQTGAFEGYTF. DNA of the CDR3: TGTGCCAGTAGTATTCAGACAGGGGCTTTTGAGGGCTACACCTTC.

V is TRBV12-5 and J is TRBJ2-7; TRBD2 is a possible D gene (5 bases). Trimming left V 6 bases short and J 7 bases short, with 13 bases between. The CDR3 extends over 12 amino acids. The germline V gene has CDR1 LGHNT and CDR2 FRNRAP. CDR3 loop: CASGPTTREQYF. The CDR3 region has the DNA TGTGCTAGTGGCCCGACTACGAGGGAGCAGTACTTC.

The chain employs TRBV18 and TRBJ2-3, with TRBD2 matching 9 bases. With 4 bases clipped from V and 3 bases from J, the junction kept 11 bases outside the gene matches. The germline CDR1 and CDR2 sequences are KGHSH and LQKENI. This CDR3 comprises 17 residues. CDR3 region: CASSLNFVAGGTDTQYF. CDR3 in DNA: TGTGCCAGCTCACTGAATTTTGTTGCGGGGGGGACAGATACGCAGTATTTT.

The rearrangement links TRBV6-1 to TRBJ2-1, with 7 bases fitting TRBD1. J lost 7 bases, V lost 0 bases, and 6 bases had no gene match. This CDR3 has 15 residues. CDR1 is MNHNS, CDR2 SASEGT, per germline. CDR3 residues: CASSEAGQRRNEQFF. DNA for the CDR3: TGTGCCAGCAGTGAAGCGGGACAGCGACGTAATGAGCAGTTCTTC.

This clone was seen only a few times. The chain recombines TRBV6-5 with TRBJ1-2; D unresolved. The CDR3 length is 13 residues. Germline loops: CDR1 MNHEY, CDR2 SVGAGI. The germline V and J ends were trimmed by 2 bases and 4 bases, with 8 bases remaining between them. The CDR3 spells CASSYGRGYGYTF. The CDR3 nucleotides are TGTGCCAGCAGTTACGGGCGAGGCTATGGCTACACCTTC.

J is TRBJ1-3 and V is TRBV7-9; D remains unclear. From germline, CDR1 is SEHNR and CDR2 FQNEAQ (reference sequence). This CDR3 spans 14 amino acids. Trimming took off 1 base at V and 2 bases at J, with 6 bases between the two ends. The CDR3 nucleotides read TGTGCCAGCAGCTTAGGGGGTGCTGGAAACACCATATATTTT. This sequence encodes CASSLGGAGNTIYF. Full variable domain (outside the CDR3, taken from reference TRBV7-9 and TRBJ1-3): DTGVSQNPRHKITKRGQNVTFRCDPISEHNRLYWYRQTLGQGPEFLTYFQNEAQLEKSRLLSDRFSAERPKGSFSTLEIQRTEQGDSAMYLCASSLGGAGNTIYFGEGSWLTVV.

This clone was seen only once. This chain connects TRBV25-1 to TRBJ1-2; the D gene is possibly TRBD1 (5 bases). Germline V gene lookup returns CDR1 MGHDK and CDR2 SYGVNS. This CDR3 comprises 13 residues. V was shortened by 3 bases and J by 2 bases, with 7 bases between the two germline ends. CDR3 DNA: TGTGCCAGCAGTGAGACAGACAACTATGGCTACACCTTC. Translated: CASSETDNYGYTF.

The chain recombines TRBV6-5 with TRBJ2-7; D uncertain. CDR3 length: 13 residues. CDR1 is MNHEY and CDR2 is SVGAGI in the germline V gene. V gave up 6 bases and J gave up 0 bases, with 9 bases separating them. The CDR3 bases are TGTGCCAGCAGACTTGACAACTCCTACGAGCAGTACTTC. It encodes CASRLDNSYEQYF.

The rearrangement joins TRBV28 to TRBJ1-1; 9 nucleotides agree with TRBD1. Germline V CDR1 and CDR2: MDHEN, SYDVKM. The CDR3 runs to 16 residues. V trimming: 0 bases; J trimming: 1 base; junction bases outside the gene matches: 3. CDR3 in DNA: TGTGCCAGCAGTTTATGGGGGGACAGGGAGAACACTGAAGCTTTCTTT. Translation gives CASSLWGDRENTEAFF.

The chain recombines TRBV2 with TRBJ1-3, with TRBD1 matching 7 bases. V lost 6 bases to trimming and J lost 6 bases; unmatched junction nucleotides: 14. Germline CDR1 and CDR2: SNHLY and FYNNEI. The CDR3 runs 16 residues. The CDR3 here is CASRERQGARANTIYF. The CDR3 region has the DNA TGTGCCAGCAGGGAGAGACAGGGAGCGCGCGCAAACACCATATATTTT. Complete variable domain (other parts from reference TRBV2 and TRBJ1-3): EPEVTQTPSHQVTQMGQEVILRCVPISNHLYFYWYRQILGQKVEFLVSFYNNEISEKSEIFDDQFSVERPDGSNFTLKIRSTKLEDSAMYFCASRERQGARANTIYFGEGSWLTVV.

The chain recombines TRBV9 with TRBJ1-1; 7 nucleotides match TRBD1. V shed 0 bases, J shed 8 bases, and the junction held 10 bases outside the gene matches. This CDR3 contains 15 residues. The germline CDR1 and CDR2 sequences are SGDLS and YYNGEE. The CDR3 DNA is TGTGCCAGCAGCGTAGGCGAGACAGGGTACGGAGAAGCTTTCTTT. Residues: CASSVGETGYGEAFF.

This chain connects TRBV5-1 to TRBJ1-2; D gene unclear. Germline V gives CDR1 SGHRS, CDR2 YFSETQ. The CDR3 totals 14 residues. V dropped 0 bases and J dropped 2 bases, with 8 bases sitting between them. CDR3 region: CASSLGRTNYGYTF. The CDR3, as DNA: TGCGCCAGCAGCTTGGGACGAACAAACTATGGCTACACCTTC.

The genes are TRBV5-1 and TRBJ2-5, with a weak D call TRBD2 (6 bases). Germline CDR1 SGHRS, CDR2 YFSETQ. V lost 3 bases, J lost 5 bases, and 20 bases lay in between. The CDR3 totals 16 residues. CDR3 amino acids: CASSSRRDLLFETQYF. DNA of the CDR3: TGCGCCAGCAGCTCTCGCCGGGACTTGCTCTTTGAGACCCAGTACTTC. Filled out from reference TRBV5-1 and TRBJ2-5, the complete variable domain reads KAGVTQTPRYLIKTRGQQVTLSCSPISGHRSVSWYQQTPGQGLQFLFEYFSETQRNKGNFPGRFSGRQFSNSRSEMNVSTLELGDSALYLCASSSRRDLLFETQYFGPGTRLLVL.

This sequence joins TRBV5-1 and TRBJ2-1, with 13 bases identical to TRBD2. The CDR3 sequence is 16 residues long. Germline trimming cut 3 bases from V and 7 bases from J; bases unmatched to any gene: 7. Germline loops: CDR1 SGHRS, CDR2 YFSETQ. The CDR3 reads CASSWTSGGGRNEQFF. The DNA of the CDR3 is TGCGCCAGCAGCTGGACTAGCGGGGGCGGCCGGAATGAGCAGTTCTTC.

The chain carries TRBV6-6 and TRBJ1-2; 8 nucleotides line up with TRBD1. CDR1 and CDR2 from the germline V gene are MNHNY and SVGAGI (reference sequence). This CDR3 has 14 residues. Trimming removed 1 base from V and 4 bases from J; junction bases left unmatched: 2. This CDR3 reads CASSYLQGGYGYTF. CDR3 in DNA: TGTGCCAGCAGTTACTTACAGGGGGGCTATGGCTACACCTTC.

J is TRBJ1-2 and V is TRBV5-4; no definite D call. The germline V gene encodes CDR1 SGHNT and CDR2 YYREEE (reference sequence). Trimming pared 0 bases from V and 5 bases from J, leaving 5 bases between. CDR3 length equals 12 residues. Here the CDR3 reads CASSLELYGYTF. CDR3 DNA: TGTGCCAGCAGCTTGGAACTTTATGGCTACACCTTC.

The chain recombines TRBV5-1 with TRBJ1-1; the D gene is possibly TRBD1 (6 bases). The CDR3 sequence is 14 residues long. Trimming took off 3 bases at V and 1 base at J, with 10 bases between the two ends. Germline V lookup: CDR1 SGHRS, CDR2 YFSETQ. The CDR3 sequence is CASSSKTGNTEAFF. The CDR3 nucleotides are TGCGCCAGCAGCTCTAAGACAGGGAACACTGAAGCTTTCTTT.

In DNA form, the CDR3 reads TGTGCCAGCAGCTTACAGCGGCAAGAGACCCAGTACTTC. Translation gives CASSLQRQETQYF. The rearrangement links TRBV7-2 to TRBJ2-5, with a possible D match to TRBD2 (5 bases). CDR1 and CDR2 from the germline V gene are SGHTA and FQGNSA. V lost 2 bases to trimming and J lost 2 bases, with 6 bases between them. The CDR3 extends over 13 amino acids.

This chain links TRBV11-3 with TRBJ2-6, with no clear D. The CDR3 is made up of 16 amino acids. The germline V and J ends were trimmed by 1 base and 0 bases, with 7 bases remaining between them. Per the germline V gene, CDR1 is SGHNT and CDR2 is YENEEA. CDR3 amino acids: CASSLGVASGANVLTF. CDR3 in DNA: TGTGCCAGCAGCTTAGGAGTAGCCTCTGGGGCCAACGTCCTGACTTTC.

This rearrangement joins TRBV2 to TRBJ2-3, with D possibly being TRBD2 (5 bases). Germline V gene sequence: CDR1 SNHLY, CDR2 FYNNEI. The CDR3 length is 15 residues. Trimming cost V 4 bases and J 4 bases, with 15 bases left between them. This CDR3 reads CASSGNGIRADTQYF. As DNA, the CDR3 is TGTGCCAGCAGTGGAAACGGGATTCGCGCAGATACGCAGTATTTT.

The chain employs TRBV9 and TRBJ2-1; D is uncertain. V dropped 0 bases and J dropped 7 bases, with 17 bases sitting between them. CDR1 and CDR2 (germline): SGDLS, YYNGEE. There are 16 residues in the CDR3. The CDR3 spells CASSVGLTTPLNEQFF. In DNA, the CDR3 is TGTGCCAGCAGCGTAGGACTCACCACCCCCCTAAATGAGCAGTTCTTC.

This clone was recorded only once. The CDR3 loop reads CASNWNRGPYEQYF. CDR3 bases: TGTGCCAGCAATTGGAACAGGGGGCCCTACGAGCAGTACTTC. The V gene is TRBV6-1, the J gene TRBJ2-7; 9 bases are shared with TRBD1. J lost 2 bases, V lost 7 bases, and 6 bases had no gene match. The germline V gene encodes CDR1 MNHNS and CDR2 SASEGT. The CDR3 covers 14 residues.